These 32 T cell receptor beta chains were all obtained from the same sample, sequenced in a study of post-analysis software for immune sequencing data. Findings of the study overall: Among four or five TRBV segments more frequent in patients than controls were TRBV5-6, TRBV5-1 and TRBV20-1.

Researchers reported that TCR beta cDNA libraries carried unique molecular identifiers. Each CDR3 protein gets one entry after TCRdb re-called the PCR reads with MiXCR. The data show about 540,000 distinct CDR3 sequences, 34% seen once. No antigen is known for these receptors. Sequencing used blood. These receptors were taken from a girl under 18 with multiple sclerosis.

This clonotype was picked up a small number of times. The chain uses TRBV20-1 and TRBJ2-5, with D possibly TRBD1 on 6 matching bases. The J call may be incorrect, as the DNA end agrees better with TRBJ2-7. Germline lookup yields CDR1 DFQATT and CDR2 SNEGSKA (reference sequence). This CDR3 spans 13 amino acids. CDR3 nucleotides: TGCAGTGCTAGATTTGGCAGGGGATACGAGCAGTACTTC. This sequence encodes CSARFGRGYEQYF.

CDR3 sequence reads: CASSRIAVGTDTQYF. The CDR3 DNA reads as TGTGCCAGCAGTAGAATCGCGGTGGGGACAGATACGCAGTATTTT. The chain uses TRBV2 and TRBJ2-3; D unclear. Germline V gene sequence: CDR1 SNHLY, CDR2 FYNNEI. CDR3 length: 15 amino acids. The ends were cut back, 5 bases at V and 3 bases at J, with 15 bases in the middle.

A remark on this clonotype: Because it lacks the conserved phenylalanine or tryptophan at the end, this CDR3 is likely a read error. V usage is TRBV29-1 and J usage is TRBJ2-3, with TRBD2 identical over 7 bases. The trim removed 2 bases at V and 2 bases at J, leaving 4 bases unmatched. The germline gives CDR1 SQVTM, CDR2 ANQGSEA. This CDR3 region has 14 residues. CDR3 residues: CSVETSGVTDTQYC. The CDR3 DNA reads TGCAGCGTTGAAACGAGCGGGGTCACAGATACGCAGTATTGT.

The gene calls are TRBV7-9 and TRBJ2-3; tentatively, D is TRBD2 (6 bases). Trimming cost V 3 bases and J 2 bases, with 15 bases left between them. The germline CDR1 and CDR2 sequences are SEHNR and FQNEAQ (reference sequence). The CDR3 is made up of 16 amino acids. CDR3: CASSFGLAIYTDTQYF. CDR3 in DNA: TGTGCCAGCAGCTTCGGTCTAGCGATATACACAGATACGCAGTATTTT.

This chain joins TRBV5-5 and TRBJ2-3, with 9 bases aligning to TRBD2. The CDR3 has 17 residues. The V segment lost 2 bases and the J segment 1 base; nucleotides outside the gene matches: 8. Per germline, CDR1 SGHKS and CDR2 YYEKEE (reference sequence). This CDR3 is CASSFDGLALGTDTQYF. The CDR3 nucleotides read TGTGCCAGCAGCTTTGACGGACTAGCGTTGGGCACAGATACGCAGTATTTT.

This clonotype was detected only a few times. The chain combines TRBV4-2 with TRBJ2-3; D unresolved. Germline loops: CDR1 LGHNA, CDR2 YNFKEQ. CDR3 length equals 11 residues. Trimming removed 3 bases at V and 9 bases at J, with 7 bases between. The CDR3 region has the DNA TGTGCCAGCAGCCATTTTGGGACGCAGTATTTT. Amino acid sequence: CASSHFGTQYF.

CDR3 sequence: CSARDLKQSYEQYF. CDR3 coding DNA: TGCAGTGCGCGGGACTTGAAGCAGTCTTACGAGCAGTACTTC. V gene TRBV20-1 combines with J gene TRBJ2-5; maybe TRBD2 (6 bases). TRBJ2-7 explains the end of the DNA better; the J call may be wrong. Germline CDR1 reads DFQATT; CDR2 reads SNEGSKA (reference sequence). The CDR3 runs to 14 residues.

The chain employs TRBV9 and TRBJ2-7; D gene uncertain. The CDR3 spans 13 residues. V was shortened by 3 bases and J by 0 bases, with 7 bases between the two germline ends. Looked up from germline, CDR1 is SGDLS and CDR2 is YYNGEE. DNA of the CDR3: TGTGCCAGCAGCGCCATGAACTCCTACGAGCAGTACTTC. Its protein is CASSAMNSYEQYF.

Details on this clonotype: The junction departs from germline at one end; a sequencing error may be responsible. This chain links TRBV6-6 with TRBJ1-2, with 7 bases fitting TRBD1. CDR1 and CDR2 (germline): MNHNY, SVGAGI (reference sequence). The CDR3 covers 14 residues. The CDR3 nucleotides read TGTGCCAGCTCAGGGACAGAAGCTAACTATGGCTGCACCTTC. As protein: CASSGTEANYGCTF.

The chain is built from TRBV7-9 and TRBJ2-3; tentatively, D is TRBD1 (6 bases). The V gene's germline CDR1 is SEHNR and CDR2 FQNEAQ (reference sequence). The CDR3 loop spans 16 amino acids. Trimming removed 5 bases from V and 2 bases from J, with 17 bases in between. The CDR3, as DNA: TGTGCCAGCAGCCACAACCTCAGGGGTACCACAGATACGCAGTATTTT. Translation: CASSHNLRGTTDTQYF.

The V call is TRBV5-6, the J call TRBJ2-1; TRBD1 aligns across 9 bases. V lost 4 bases to trimming and J lost 1 base; unmatched junction nucleotides: 9. Looked up from germline, CDR1 is SGHDT and CDR2 is YYEEEE. CDR3 length equals 17 residues. CDR3 in DNA: TGTGCCAGCAGCCGAAACAGGGGGCGCAGGTCCTACAATGAGCAGTTCTTC. This sequence encodes CASSRNRGRRSYNEQFF.

The chain carries TRBV6-6 and TRBJ2-7; TRBD2 is a possible D gene (5 bases). The germline V gene has CDR1 MNHNY and CDR2 SVGAGI (reference sequence). The CDR3 length is 13 residues. Deletions cut 6 bases from V and 2 bases from J, with 11 bases between. DNA for the CDR3: TGTGCCAGCAGCGGGGTCGTTGCCTACGAGCAGTACTTC. It translates to CASSGVVAYEQYF.

The chain combines TRBV24-1 with TRBJ1-6; D unclear. The ends were cut back, 2 bases at V and 16 bases at J, with 23 bases in the middle. The CDR3 is 16 residues long. From germline, CDR1 is KGHDR and CDR2 SFDVKD. The CDR3 DNA reads as TGTGCCACCAGTGATTCCCAGGAAGGATGGGATGGAAGACTCCACTTT. It is translated as CATSDSQEGWDGRLHF.

This clonotype has more than one count but fewer than ten. The chain links TRBV5-1 to TRBJ2-5, with 7 bases that match TRBD1. There are 13 residues in the CDR3. From germline, CDR1 is SGHRS and CDR2 YFSETQ. V shed 2 bases, J shed 3 bases, and the junction held 1 base outside the gene matches. The CDR3 reads CASSFQGEETQYF. The CDR3 nucleotides read TGCGCCAGCAGCTTCCAGGGGGAAGAGACCCAGTACTTC. The whole variable domain, filled in from reference TRBV5-1 and TRBJ2-5, reads KAGVTQTPRYLIKTRGQQVTLSCSPISGHRSVSWYQQTPGQGLQFLFEYFSETQRNKGNFPGRFSGRQFSNSRSEMNVSTLELGDSALYLCASSFQGEETQYFGPGTRLLVL.

On this clonotype: One junction end disagrees with the germline gene, perhaps due to a read error. The chain has TRBV5-5 and TRBJ2-7; 9 bases match TRBD1. Germline V gene lookup returns CDR1 SGHKS and CDR2 YYEKEE (reference sequence). There are 15 residues in the CDR3. This CDR3 is CASSPGTGNFYKQYF. CDR3 DNA sequence: TGTGCCAGTAGCCCGGGGACAGGGAACTTCTACAAGCAGTACTTC.

V usage is TRBV9 and J usage is TRBJ1-6, with TRBD1 identical over 10 bases. Germline V gene lookup returns CDR1 SGDLS and CDR2 YYNGEE. V was clipped by 3 bases and J by 1 base; unmatched bases: 4. The CDR3 totals 17 residues. The CDR3 is CASSARQGASYNSPLHF. The CDR3 DNA reads TGTGCCAGCAGCGCGCGACAGGGGGCTTCCTATAATTCACCCCTCCACTTT.

The chain links TRBV5-1 to TRBJ2-3; TRBD1 or TRBD2 may be the D gene (6 bases each). Looked up from germline, CDR1 is SGHRS and CDR2 is YFSETQ. Trimming left V 6 bases short and J 6 bases short, with 17 bases between. This CDR3 has 14 amino acids. The CDR3 loop is CASTQGLSGDTQYF. In DNA form, the CDR3 reads TGCGCCAGCACCCAGGGGCTGAGCGGGGATACGCAGTATTTT.

Comment on this clonotype: A read error may produce the germline difference seen at one junction end. The rearrangement links TRBV7-2 to TRBJ2-3; D is possibly TRBD2 (5 bases). The germline CDR1 and CDR2 sequences are SGHTA and FQGNSA. There are 14 residues in the CDR3. Here the CDR3 reads CVSSLASRVDTQYF. DNA for the CDR3: TGTGTCAGCAGCTTAGCGTCTCGGGTGGATACGCAGTATTTT.

The chain recombines TRBV7-8 with TRBJ1-5; D might be TRBD1 (6 bases). The germline V gene encodes CDR1 SGHVS and CDR2 FQNEAQ. This CDR3 has 14 residues. The V gene lost 4 bases and the J gene lost 4 bases, with 11 bases spanning the gap. CDR3 amino acids: CASSSGQINQPQHF. CDR3 DNA sequence: TGTGCCAGCAGCTCCGGACAGATAAATCAGCCCCAGCATTTT.

The chain joins TRBV4-1 to TRBJ1-2; possible D gene TRBD1, 6 bases. The V gene's germline CDR1 is MGHRA and CDR2 YSYEKL. The ends were cut back, 4 bases at V and 10 bases at J, with 13 bases in the middle. The CDR3 length is 12 residues. CDR3 region: CASSLGGRNYTF. CDR3 in DNA: TGCGCCAGCAGCCTAGGGGGACGGAACTACACCTTC.

This clonotype has more than one count but fewer than ten. J is TRBJ2-7 and V is TRBV20-1; maybe TRBD2 (5 bases). CDR1 is DFQATT and CDR2 is SNEGSKA in the germline V gene (reference sequence). The CDR3 has 18 residues. Trimming took off 0 bases at V and 0 bases at J, with 21 bases between the two ends. The CDR3 loop reads CSARDRPPPTGFSYEQYF. The CDR3 DNA follows: TGCAGTGCTAGAGATCGACCCCCGCCTACGGGGTTCTCCTACGAGCAGTACTTC.

This clonotype was picked up a small number of times. The chain links TRBV15 to TRBJ2-1, with TRBD2 matching 9 bases. Germline CDR1 and CDR2: LNHNV and YYDKDF (reference sequence). With V trimmed by 1 base and J by 5 bases, 6 bases remained unmatched. The CDR3 contains 16 residues. CDR3 in DNA: TGTGCCACCAGCAGAGCGCTAGCGGGGCGGAACAATGAGCAGTTCTTC. As protein: CATSRALAGRNNEQFF.

The chain recombines TRBV21-1 with TRBJ2-1; the table assigns TRBD2, which was not confirmed against the DNA. TRBV21-1 is tagged as a pseudogene. The CDR3 has 20 residues. CDR3: CASSKCCTSGGRSSYNEQFF. The CDR3 DNA reads as TGTGCCAGCAGCAAATGCTGTACTAGCGGGGGGCGTAGCTCCTACAATGAGCAGTTCTTC.

The CDR3, as DNA: TGTGCCAGCAGAAGGTTCTATGGCTACACCTTC. Translating gives CASRRFYGYTF. V is TRBV12-3 or TRBV12-4 and J is TRBJ1-2, with D hard to call. The CDR3 is made up of 11 amino acids. V lost 6 bases and J lost 4, with 6 bases in between.

J is TRBJ1-1 and V is TRBV5-1; D call uncertain. This CDR3 has 15 amino acids. Germline values: CDR1 SGHRS, CDR2 YFSETQ. Trimming took off 0 bases at V and 3 bases at J, with 12 bases between the two ends. CDR3 nucleotide sequence: TGCGCCAGCAGCTTGGTGTGGGGATGGGACACTGAAGCTTTCTTT. As protein: CASSLVWGWDTEAFF.

The J gene is TRBJ2-6, the V gene TRBV7-9; maybe TRBD1 (6 bases). CDR3 length: 17 residues. Trimming left V 3 bases short and J 0 bases short, with 12 bases between. Germline CDR1 and CDR2: SEHNR and FQNEAQ (reference sequence). CDR3 nucleotides: TGTGCCAGCAGCTTCGGCAGGGGTACCTCTGGGGCCAACGTCCTGACTTTC. It translates to CASSFGRGTSGANVLTF.

CDR3 in amino acids: CSAREASFYEQYF. The CDR3 coding sequence is TGCAGTGCTAGAGAGGCTAGCTTCTACGAGCAGTACTTC. The chain recombines TRBV20-1 with TRBJ2-7, with a possible D match to TRBD2 (5 bases). The V gene's germline CDR1 is DFQATT and CDR2 SNEGSKA (reference sequence). The CDR3 is 13 residues long. Trimming removed 0 bases from V and 3 bases from J, with 9 bases in between.

The chain links TRBV6-5 to TRBJ2-7; D unresolved. Germline V lookup: CDR1 MNHEY, CDR2 SVGAGI. Trimming left V 6 bases short and J 4 bases short, with 16 bases between. The CDR3 runs 14 residues. The CDR3 loop reads CASSSPTSDYEQYF. Written as DNA, the CDR3 is TGTGCCAGCAGCAGTCCGACTTCAGATTACGAGCAGTACTTC.

The chain recombines TRBV3-1 with TRBJ2-1; TRBD2 aligns across 14 bases. The CDR3 is 13 amino acids. The V and J ends lost 4 bases and 12 bases, in that order; junction bases with no gene match: 2. The germline V gene encodes CDR1 LGHDT and CDR2 YNNKEL (reference sequence). This CDR3 reads CASSPGLAGGQFF. The CDR3 DNA reads TGTGCCAGCAGCCCCGGACTAGCGGGGGGGCAGTTCTTC.

The CDR3 reads CASSPHRRAYEQYF. CDR3 in DNA: TGCGCCAGCAGCCCGCACAGGCGCGCCTACGAGCAGTACTTC. The rearrangement uses TRBV5-1 and TRBJ2-7, with a weak D call TRBD1 (5 bases). CDR1 and CDR2 from the germline V gene are SGHRS and YFSETQ. V lost 4 bases and J 2 bases, leaving 13 bases between the germline ends. The CDR3 runs 14 residues.

This clonotype showed up many times. The V and J genes are TRBV27 and TRBJ1-4; D is unclear. Per the germline V gene, CDR1 is MNHEY and CDR2 is SMNVEV (reference sequence). This CDR3 has 14 amino acids. Trimming took off 8 bases at V and 0 bases at J, with 10 bases between the two ends. The CDR3 protein is CASSRGATNEKLFF. In nucleotides, the CDR3 is TGTGCCAGCTCACGGGGTGCAACTAATGAAAAACTGTTTTTT.

This clonotype was observed a few times. The chain carries TRBV7-2 and TRBJ2-1, with 7 bases identical to TRBD2. The CDR3 is 14 amino acids. V shed 5 bases and J 14 bases; nucleotides not matched to a gene: 15. Per the germline V gene, CDR1 is SGHTA and CDR2 is FQGNSA. The CDR3 DNA reads TGTGCCAGCAGCGACCGGGACTACCCTATACGAGAGTTCTTC. Translated, it gives CASSDRDYPIREFF.